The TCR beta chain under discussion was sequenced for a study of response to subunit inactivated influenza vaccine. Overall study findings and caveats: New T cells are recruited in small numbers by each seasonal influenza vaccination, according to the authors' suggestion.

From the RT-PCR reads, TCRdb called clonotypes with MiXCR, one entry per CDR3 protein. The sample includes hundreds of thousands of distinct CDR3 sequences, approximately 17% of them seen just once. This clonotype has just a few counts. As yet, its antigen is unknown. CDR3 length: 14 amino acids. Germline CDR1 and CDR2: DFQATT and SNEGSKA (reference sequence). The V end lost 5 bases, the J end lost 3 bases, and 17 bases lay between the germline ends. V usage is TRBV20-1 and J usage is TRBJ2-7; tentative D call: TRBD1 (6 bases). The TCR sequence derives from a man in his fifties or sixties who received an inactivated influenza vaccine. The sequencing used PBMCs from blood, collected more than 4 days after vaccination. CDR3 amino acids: CSALAQGRFYEQYF. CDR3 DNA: TGCAGTGCTCTGGCCCAGGGGAGATTCTACGAGCAGTACTTC.